This T cell receptor delta chain was found in a study of γδ T cells in repeated Plasmodium falciparum infection. Per the germline V gene, CDR1 is GEAIGNYY and CDR2 is EKD. This CDR3 spans 23 amino acids. This clone has at least ten counts. The protein that TCRdb holds for this DNA derives from a much larger clone and differs from the translated DNA at residue 19, which likely indicates a read error; the protein shown here is translated from the DNA. Bulk repertoires came from Vgamma9/Vdelta2+ or Vdelta2-negative gammadelta T cells flow-sorted from PBMC. Both TRG and TRD chains were sequenced from each sorted sample. TCRdb repeated clone calling on the multiplex PCR reads with CATT. The sample holds about 51,000 delta-chain clones, 1.9% seen once.

The material sequenced was gamma-delta T cells from blood. This clonotype was sampled from a pool of human donors (malaria-infected and uninfected, not separated). The gene calls are TRDV2 and TRDJ1; 13 nucleotides line up with TRDD3. TCRdb supplies no J gene; here it was assigned by aligning the nucleotide sequence to germline. CDR3 loop: CACDTVKGQILGDTDRYTNKLIF. The CDR3 DNA reads as TGTGCCTGTGACACCGTAAAAGGTCAGATACTGGGGGATACGGACAGGTACACCAATAAACTCATCTTT.